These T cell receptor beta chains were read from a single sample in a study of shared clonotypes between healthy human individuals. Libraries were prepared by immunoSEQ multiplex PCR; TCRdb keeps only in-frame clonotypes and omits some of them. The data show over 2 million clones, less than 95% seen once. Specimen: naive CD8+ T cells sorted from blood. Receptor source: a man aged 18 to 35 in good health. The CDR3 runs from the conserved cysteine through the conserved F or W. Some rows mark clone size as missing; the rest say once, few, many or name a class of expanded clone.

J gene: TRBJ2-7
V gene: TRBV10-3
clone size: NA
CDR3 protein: CAIRPVDALSYEQYF

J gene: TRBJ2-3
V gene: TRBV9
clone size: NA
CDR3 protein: CASSVGRGDLTDTQYF

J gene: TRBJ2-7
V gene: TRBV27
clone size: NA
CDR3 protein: CASSPLAGGHYEQYF

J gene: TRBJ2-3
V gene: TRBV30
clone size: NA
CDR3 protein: CAWSDSAGTSTDTQYF

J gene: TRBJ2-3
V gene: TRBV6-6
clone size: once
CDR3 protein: CASRLATTDTQYF

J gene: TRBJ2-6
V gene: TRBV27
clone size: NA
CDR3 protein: CASSFHPAGANVLTF

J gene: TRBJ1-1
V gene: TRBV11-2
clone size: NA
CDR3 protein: CASSLYRGDGTEAFF

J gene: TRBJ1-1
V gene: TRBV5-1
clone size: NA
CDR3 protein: CASSTDRDSMNTEAFF

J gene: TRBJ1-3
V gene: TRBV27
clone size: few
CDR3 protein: CASSPVGGEGTIYF

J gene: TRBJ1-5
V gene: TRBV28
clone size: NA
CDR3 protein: CASSFGGGQVDQPQHF

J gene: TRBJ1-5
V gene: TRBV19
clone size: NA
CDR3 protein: CASSIDPAGNHQPQHF

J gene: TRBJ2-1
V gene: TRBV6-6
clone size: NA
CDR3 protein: CAIVSSIVYNEQFF

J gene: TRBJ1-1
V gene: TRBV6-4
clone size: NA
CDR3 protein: CASSPGTGSTEAFF

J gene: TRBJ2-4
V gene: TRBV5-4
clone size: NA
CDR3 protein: CATTHADSNIQYF

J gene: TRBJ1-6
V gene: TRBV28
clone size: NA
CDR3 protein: CASSLVAGGNSPLHF

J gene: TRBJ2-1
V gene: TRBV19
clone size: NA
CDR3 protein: CASSIGDNEQFF

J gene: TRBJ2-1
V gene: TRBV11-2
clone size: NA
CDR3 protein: CASSLGTGSDEQFF

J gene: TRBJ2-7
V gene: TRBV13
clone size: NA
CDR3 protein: CASSLVGTYEQYF

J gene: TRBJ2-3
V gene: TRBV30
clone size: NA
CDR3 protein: CAWTHGQGPDTQYF

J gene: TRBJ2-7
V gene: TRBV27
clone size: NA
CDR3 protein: CASSLQGHYEQYF

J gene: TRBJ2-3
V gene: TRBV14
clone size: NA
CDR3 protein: CASSQVRWTSGSPDTQYF

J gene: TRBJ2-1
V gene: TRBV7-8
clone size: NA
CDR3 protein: CASSSGPNEQFF

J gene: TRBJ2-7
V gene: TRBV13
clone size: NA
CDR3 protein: CASSPGQAYSYEQYF

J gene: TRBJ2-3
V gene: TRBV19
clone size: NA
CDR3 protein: CASSIDPASGGTDTQYF

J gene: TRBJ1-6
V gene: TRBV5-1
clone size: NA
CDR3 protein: CASRYGDSPLHF

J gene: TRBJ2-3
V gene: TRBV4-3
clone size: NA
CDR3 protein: CASSQYLGQLGTDTQYF

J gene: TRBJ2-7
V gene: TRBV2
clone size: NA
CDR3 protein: CASSGDVPYEQYF

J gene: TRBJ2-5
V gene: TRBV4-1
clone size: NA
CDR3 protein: CASSFRGTSGQETQYF

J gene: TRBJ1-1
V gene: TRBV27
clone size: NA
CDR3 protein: CASSLLEGNTEAFF

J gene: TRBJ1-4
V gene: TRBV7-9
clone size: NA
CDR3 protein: CASSLGTSPGEKLFF

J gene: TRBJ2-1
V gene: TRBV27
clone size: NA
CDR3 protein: CASSLLAGGNYNEQFF

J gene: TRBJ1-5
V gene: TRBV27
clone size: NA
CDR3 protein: CASSISGTTKPQHF

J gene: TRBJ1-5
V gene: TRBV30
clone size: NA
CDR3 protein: CAWSPGGISNQPQHF

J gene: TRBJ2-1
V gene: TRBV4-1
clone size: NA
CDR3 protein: CASSQVASGRGIGNEQFF

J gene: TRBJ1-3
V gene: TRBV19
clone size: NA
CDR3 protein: CASTPGTAGNTIYF

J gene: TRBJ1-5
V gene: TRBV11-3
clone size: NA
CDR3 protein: CASSLGEDGNQPQHF

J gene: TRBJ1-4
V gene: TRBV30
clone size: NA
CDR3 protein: CAWSVDGDEKLFF

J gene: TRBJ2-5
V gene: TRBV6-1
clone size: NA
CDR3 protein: CASSEAEVEAPQYF

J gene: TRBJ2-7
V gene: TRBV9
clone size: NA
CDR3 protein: CASSVDGFSYEQYF

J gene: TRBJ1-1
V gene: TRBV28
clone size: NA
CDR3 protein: CASSPGGLDTEAFF

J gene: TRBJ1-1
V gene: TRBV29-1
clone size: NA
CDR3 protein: CSVHPGGITEAFF

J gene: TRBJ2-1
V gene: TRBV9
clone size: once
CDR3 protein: CASSVLNTGVYEQFF

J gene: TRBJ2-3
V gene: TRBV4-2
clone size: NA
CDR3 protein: CASSQDPGDTDTQYF

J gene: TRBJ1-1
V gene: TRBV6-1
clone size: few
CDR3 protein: CASSETGFNAFF

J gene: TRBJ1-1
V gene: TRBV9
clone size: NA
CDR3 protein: CASSDLGQGALGTEAFF

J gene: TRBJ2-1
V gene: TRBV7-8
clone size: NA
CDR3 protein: CASSQFLAGSKIDNEQFF

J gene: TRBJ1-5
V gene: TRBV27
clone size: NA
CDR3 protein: CASSLTGLNQPQHF

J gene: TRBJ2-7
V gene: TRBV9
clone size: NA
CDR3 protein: CASSVSPGLSYEQYF

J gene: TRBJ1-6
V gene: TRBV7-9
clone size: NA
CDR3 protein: CASSRTPGESPLHF

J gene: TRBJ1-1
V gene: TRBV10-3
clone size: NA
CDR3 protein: CAIRGSGGWTEAFF

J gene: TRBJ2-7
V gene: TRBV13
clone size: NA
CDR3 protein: CASALQGGDYEQYF

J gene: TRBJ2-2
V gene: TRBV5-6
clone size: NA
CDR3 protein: CASSLEGQANTGELFF

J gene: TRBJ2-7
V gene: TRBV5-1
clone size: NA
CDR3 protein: CASSLGDGGEAYEQYF

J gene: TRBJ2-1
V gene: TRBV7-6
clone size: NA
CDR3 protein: CASSPLFRAGGHRIDEQFF

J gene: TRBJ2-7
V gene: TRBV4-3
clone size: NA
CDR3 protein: CASSQDGTASYEQYF